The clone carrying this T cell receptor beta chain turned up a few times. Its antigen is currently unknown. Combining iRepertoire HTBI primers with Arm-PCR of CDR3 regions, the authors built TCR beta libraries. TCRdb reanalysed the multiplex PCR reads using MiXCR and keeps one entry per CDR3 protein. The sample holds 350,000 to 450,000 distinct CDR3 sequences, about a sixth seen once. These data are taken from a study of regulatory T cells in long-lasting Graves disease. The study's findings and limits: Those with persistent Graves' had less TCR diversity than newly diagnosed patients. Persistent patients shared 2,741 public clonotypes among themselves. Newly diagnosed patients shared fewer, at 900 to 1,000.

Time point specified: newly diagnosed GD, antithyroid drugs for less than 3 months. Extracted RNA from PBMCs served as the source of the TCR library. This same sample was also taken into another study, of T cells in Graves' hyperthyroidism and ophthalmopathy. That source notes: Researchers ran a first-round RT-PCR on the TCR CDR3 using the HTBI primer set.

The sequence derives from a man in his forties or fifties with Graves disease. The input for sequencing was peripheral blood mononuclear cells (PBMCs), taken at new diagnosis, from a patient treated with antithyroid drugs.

CDR3 DNA: TGCAGCGTTGAAGGAGGGTTCTCTGGAAACACCATATATTTT. This encodes CSVEGGFSGNTIYF. The chain links TRBV29-1 to TRBJ1-3; no clear D. CDR1 is SQVTM, CDR2 ANQGSEA, per germline. Between the trimmed V and J ends, which lost 1 base and 0 bases, there was a span of 7 bases. This CDR3 contains 14 residues.